A selection of T cell receptor beta chains follows, all from one sample in a study of human T cells and chemical hapten exposure. TCRdb re-derived calls from the RACE reads in MiXCR, one entry per CDR3 protein. The sample consists of approximately 79,000 distinct CDR3 sequences, 7.5% to 9.5% of them appearing once. The sample was whole blood, taken in connection with sensitization to the hapten diphenylcyclopropenone (DPC). Every receptor here comes from a man in his forties or fifties with alopecia areata. Some clones in this sample may be carry-over from other donors' samples. Both conserved end residues are part of each CDR3. The D gene is left open where the match is weak. Some rows have no size entry. The others give once, few or many, or a class for an expanded clone.

- | - | TRBJ1-1 | TRBV5-6 | CASSLGHSNTEAFF | TGTGCCAGCAGCTTGGGACATTCGAACACTGAAGCTTTCTTT
- | - | TRBJ2-1 | TRBV20-1 | CSATSTGGINNEQFF | TGCAGTGCTACGTCCACGGGCGGGATCAACAATGAGCAGTTCTTC
- | - | TRBJ2-2 | TRBV27 | CASREVSTGELFF | TGTGCCAGCAGGGAAGTGAGCACCGGGGAGCTGTTTTTT
- | - | TRBJ2-5 | TRBV29-1 | CSTGRKETQYF | TGCAGTACAGGGCGGAAAGAGACCCAGTACTTC
many | - | TRBJ2-5 | TRBV12-3/TRBV12-4 | CASSSLQAVETQYF | TGTGCCAGCAGCTCCCTTCAAGCGGTAGAGACCCAGTACTTC
many | TRBD1 | TRBJ1-2 | TRBV28 | CASSSTGVYGYTF | TGTGCCAGCAGTTCCACAGGGGTCTATGGCTACACCTTC
- | - | TRBJ2-1 | TRBV2 | CASKGGNREQFF | TGTGCCAGCAAAGGAGGCAATCGGGAGCAGTTCTTC
- | TRBD1 | TRBJ2-7 | TRBV20-1 | CSANPGGGTYEQYF | TGCAGTGCTAACCCAGGGGGTGGAACCTACGAGCAGTACTTC
few | TRBD2 | TRBJ2-4 | TRBV7-2 | CASSEGLAGRGKNIQYF | TGTGCCAGCAGCGAGGGACTAGCGGGACGGGGCAAAAACATTCAGTACTTC
- | - | TRBJ2-7 | TRBV28 | CASSLGWGEQYF | TGTGCCAGCAGTTTGGGGTGGGGCGAGCAGTACTTC
- | TRBD1 | TRBJ2-2 | TRBV25-1 | CASRIQGADGELFF | TGTGCCAGCAGGATACAGGGGGCGGACGGGGAGCTGTTTTTT
many | TRBD1 | TRBJ2-7 | TRBV5-1 | CASSGPRQGHEQYF | TGCGCCAGCAGTGGGCCCCGACAGGGCCACGAGCAGTACTTC
few | TRBD2 | TRBJ2-7 | TRBV9 | CASSVSSGRVYEQYF | TGTGCCAGCAGCGTCTCTAGCGGGAGGGTCTACGAGCAGTACTTC
few | TRBD2 | TRBJ2-1 | TRBV7-9 | CASSSPEAGGSYNEQFF | TGTGCCAGCAGCTCCCCGGAGGCGGGAGGGTCCTACAATGAGCAGTTCTTC
many | - | TRBJ2-1 | TRBV29-1 | CSVGGYNEQFF | TGCAGCGTTGGCGGATACAATGAGCAGTTCTTC
many | - | TRBJ1-1 | TRBV11-1 | CASSLWSISQGRGENTEAFF | TGTGCCAGCAGCTTATGGAGCATTTCACAAGGGAGGGGTGAGAACACTGAAGCTTTCTTT
- | - | TRBJ2-3 | TRBV20-1 | CSAIIGLISTDTQYF | TGCAGTGCTATCATCGGGCTGATTAGCACAGATACGCAGTATTTT
few | - | TRBJ2-6 | TRBV10-3 | CAIRTGAGTGANVLTF | TGTGCCATCAGGACGGGGGCAGGGACTGGGGCCAACGTCCTGACTTTC
many | - | TRBJ1-1 | TRBV13 | CASSLRYSEAFF | TGTGCCAGCAGCTTGCGTTATTCTGAAGCTTTCTTT
few | TRBD2 | TRBJ2-3 | TRBV20-1 | CSAQTLAGVDTQYF | TGCAGTGCTCAGACGCTAGCGGGAGTAGATACGCAGTATTTT
- | TRBD2 | TRBJ2-3 | TRBV6-5 | CASSYDDGTSGSFSTDTQYF | TGTGCCAGCAGTTACGATGACGGGACTAGCGGGAGTTTCAGCACAGATACGCAGTATTTT
- | - | TRBJ2-1 | TRBV20-1 | CSASPGLRTEQFF | TGCAGTGCCTCGCCGGGATTAAGGACTGAGCAGTTCTTC
- | - | TRBJ2-3 | TRBV9 | CASSPARGGADTQYF | TGTGCCAGCAGCCCGGCCAGGGGAGGAGCAGATACGCAGTATTTT
few | - | TRBJ2-2 | TRBV7-2 | CASSPLTIGIGELFF | TGTGCCAGCAGCCCCTTGACAATCGGGATCGGGGAGCTGTTTTTT
- | - | TRBJ2-1 | TRBV7-3 | CASSSRTKSSYNEQFF | TGTGCCAGCAGCTCCCGGACAAAGAGCTCCTACAATGAGCAGTTCTTC
many | - | TRBJ1-2 | TRBV27 | CARPNYGYTF | TGTGCCAGACCTAACTATGGCTACACCTTC
many | - | TRBJ1-5 | TRBV20-1 | CSARRGAGQPQHF | TGCAGTGCCCGAAGAGGGGCAGGTCAGCCCCAGCATTTT
many | - | TRBJ1-4 | TRBV7-9 | CASSTAKADEKLFF | TGTGCCAGCAGCACAGCAAAAGCAGATGAAAAACTGTTTTTT